The 15 T cell receptor beta chains below were found in one sample sequenced in a study of T cell responses to AZD1222 COVID-19 vaccine. Data came from immunoSEQ multiplex PCR; TCRdb stores just in-frame clones and leaves some out. The repertoire holds about 140,000 clones, with around 92% as singletons. Specimen: peripheral blood, collected on day 0 of AZD1222 vaccination. These receptors originate from an adult in good health.

This clone occurred once. DNA of the CDR3: TGTGCCAGCAGCTTGTGGGGTACAGGGGGCAGGTCCCTCCACTTT. Encoded protein: CASSLWGTGGRSLHF. The V call is TRBV13, the J call TRBJ1-6, with 9 bases identical to TRBD1. This CDR3 is built from 15 residues. With 3 bases clipped from V and 14 bases from J, the junction kept 11 bases outside the gene matches. Germline V gene lookup returns CDR1 PRHDT and CDR2 FYEKMQ (reference sequence).

The sample holds a few counts of this clone. The rearrangement uses TRBV5-1 and TRBJ2-5, with 12 bases fitting TRBD2. Trimming took 0 bases from V and 5 from J; bases not matched to a gene: 5. From germline, CDR1 is SGHRS and CDR2 YFSETQ. The length of the CDR3 is 16 residues. Here the CDR3 reads CASSLETSGGWETQYF. CDR3 DNA sequence: TGCGCCAGCAGCTTGGAGACTAGCGGGGGATGGGAGACCCAGTACTTC.

This clone occurred a few times. The chain carries TRBV12-3 or TRBV12-4 and TRBJ1-1; D is ambiguous. V was clipped by 5 bases and J by 7 bases, with 14 bases between them. The CDR3 runs 13 residues. In nucleotides, the CDR3 is TGTGCCAGCAGTCTAACTCGGACCTATGAAGCTTTCTTT. The encoded protein is CASSLTRTYEAFF.

The rearrangement joins TRBV19 to TRBJ1-1; maybe TRBD1 (6 bases). Between the trimmed V and J ends, which lost 7 bases and 1 base, there was a span of 19 bases. Germline V gene data show CDR1 as LNHDA and CDR2 as SQIVND (reference sequence). The CDR3 is 16 residues long. The chain's CDR3 is CASKSWDTHGNTEAFF. CDR3 nucleotides: TGTGCCAGTAAGTCCTGGGACACCCACGGGAACACTGAAGCTTTCTTT.

The V gene is TRBV4-2, the J gene TRBJ2-7; the D gene is possibly TRBD2 (5 bases). V was pared by 0 bases and J by 5 bases, with 11 bases between. The CDR3 loop spans 14 amino acids. From germline, CDR1 is LGHNA and CDR2 YNFKEQ. CDR3 sequence: CASSQEVALNEQYF. In DNA, the CDR3 is TGTGCCAGCAGCCAAGAGGTAGCGCTGAACGAGCAGTACTTC.

The chain carries TRBV15 and TRBJ2-3, with D perhaps TRBD2 (6 bases). With 3 bases removed from V and 3 bases from J, the gap between germline ends came to 7 bases. The CDR3 length is 13 residues. CDR1 and CDR2 (germline): LNHNV, YYDKDF (reference sequence). The CDR3: CATSRSGTDTQYF. Here the CDR3 DNA reads TGTGCCACCAGCAGGAGCGGGACAGATACGCAGTATTTT.

This chain joins TRBV7-3 and TRBJ2-1; 10 bases map to TRBD2. The CDR3 runs 15 residues. Germline values: CDR1 SGHTA, CDR2 FQGTGA. The V segment lost 8 bases and the J segment 2 bases; nucleotides outside the gene matches: 6. The CDR3 here is CASSSLAGPYNEQFF. The CDR3 DNA reads as TGTGCCAGCTCCTCACTAGCGGGACCCTACAATGAGCAGTTCTTC.

This clone was observed a single time. The chain joins TRBV5-1 to TRBJ2-7; D remains unclear. The CDR3 is made up of 16 amino acids. Germline V CDR1 and CDR2: SGHRS, YFSETQ. Trimming shortened V by 0 bases and J by 0 bases, and 13 bases separated the two germline ends. The CDR3, as DNA: TGCGCCAGCAGCTTGGCCCCATTGTCTAGCTCCTACGAGCAGTACTTC. This gives the protein CASSLAPLSSSYEQYF.

The V call is TRBV19, the J call TRBJ2-6, with D perhaps TRBD1 or TRBD2 (5 bases each). Germline V gene lookup returns CDR1 LNHDA and CDR2 SQIVND (reference sequence). The ends were cut back, 7 bases at V and 0 bases at J, with 10 bases in the middle. The length of the CDR3 is 15 residues. This chain's CDR3 is CASNPGTSGANVLTF. The CDR3 bases are TGTGCCAGTAACCCTGGGACCTCTGGGGCCAACGTCCTGACTTTC.

The chain carries TRBV27 and TRBJ2-1, with D maybe TRBD2 (5 bases). V was shortened by 10 bases and J by 9 bases, with 13 bases between the two germline ends. CDR3 length: 11 residues. Germline V lookup: CDR1 MNHEY, CDR2 SMNVEV (reference sequence). The CDR3 sequence: CATTKGVEQFF. The CDR3 coding sequence is TGTGCCACCACGAAGGGAGTTGAGCAGTTCTTC.

The rearrangement links TRBV7-9 to TRBJ1-1; D gene uncertain. CDR3 length: 13 amino acids. CDR1 and CDR2 from the germline V gene are SEHNR and FQNEAQ (reference sequence). The germline V and J ends were trimmed by 4 bases and 5 bases, with 11 bases remaining between them. For the CDR3, the DNA is TGTGCCAGCAGCTCCAGCTGGGTGACTGAAGCTTTCTTT. Its protein product is CASSSSWVTEAFF.

The chain has TRBV7-9 and TRBJ1-4; 9 bases match TRBD1. V was pared by 3 bases and J by 7 bases, with 6 bases of the junction left unmatched. The CDR3 contains 15 residues. Germline V gene data show CDR1 as SEHNR and CDR2 as FQNEAQ (reference sequence). DNA for the CDR3: TGTGCCAGCAGCTTGGAGGGACAGGGAGGTGAAAAACTGTTTTTT. Translated: CASSLEGQGGEKLFF.

The chain employs TRBV19 and TRBJ2-7; 9 bases agree with TRBD1. Germline V gene lookup returns CDR1 LNHDA and CDR2 SQIVND (reference sequence). The trim removed 6 bases at V and 0 bases at J, leaving 6 bases unmatched. CDR3 size: 15 residues. This chain's CDR3 is CASRTGTGYSYEQYF. The CDR3 DNA sequence: TGTGCCAGTAGGACCGGGACAGGGTACTCCTACGAGCAGTACTTC.

This clone was picked up a small number of times. The same CDR3 arises from other DNA sequences in this sample as well. The chain is built from TRBV7-2 and TRBJ1-3; maybe TRBD1 (5 bases). V gave up 4 bases and J gave up 0 bases, with 7 bases separating them. This CDR3 is 14 amino acids long. Per germline, CDR1 SGHTA and CDR2 FQGNSA. For the CDR3, the DNA is TGTGCCAGCAGCTCCGGGGGCTCTGGAAACACCATATATTTT. As protein: CASSSGGSGNTIYF. Full variable domain (rest looked up from reference TRBV7-2 and TRBJ1-3): GAGVSQSPSNKVTEKGKDVELRCDPISGHTALYWYRQSLGQGLEFLIYFQGNSAPDKSGLPSDRFSAERTGGSVSTLTIQRTQQEDSAVYLCASSSGGSGNTIYFGEGSWLTVV.

The table lists this clone with a count of one. The chain uses TRBV2 and TRBJ2-1; 11 bases match TRBD2. CDR1 SNHLY and CDR2 FYNNEI come from the germline V gene. With 6 bases clipped from V and 3 bases from J, the junction kept 4 bases outside the gene matches. CDR3 length equals 15 residues. DNA for the CDR3: TGTGCCAGCAGGGAGACTAGCGGGGTCTACAATGAGCAGTTCTTC. Encoded protein: CASRETSGVYNEQFF.